These T cell receptor beta chains were read from a single sample in a study of T cells after yellow fever vaccination. TCRdb ran MiXCR on the 5' RACE reads and lists one entry per CDR3 protein. Of about 74,000 distinct CDR3 sequences listed, approximately 6.5% were seen once; the top ten hold roughly a third. Sample: CD8+ T cells sorted from PBMCs, taken around 5 days after the first yellow fever vaccination. Receptors originate from a man younger than 30 who received the YFV17D yellow fever vaccine. Both conserved end residues are part of each CDR3. Each record gives: J gene, D gene, clone size, V gene, CDR3 protein, CDR3 DNA. D genes are given only for firm matches. Clone size is not always given. Where it is, it says once, few, many or a class for expanded clones.

>TRBJ1-5|.|many|TRBV7-8
CASSPGRINQPQHF
TGTGCCAGCAGCCCGGGACGGATCAATCAGCCCCAGCATTTT
>TRBJ1-1|TRBD1|many|TRBV7-9
CASSLPGTGMNTEAFF
TGTGCCAGCAGCTTACCCGGGACAGGGATGAACACTGAAGCTTTCTTT
>TRBJ2-1|TRBD2|many|TRBV6-2/TRBV6-3
CASSLLAGSYNEQFF
TGTGCCAGCAGTTTACTAGCGGGCTCCTACAATGAGCAGTTCTTC
>TRBJ2-7|.|.|TRBV29-1
CSVGSDYEQYF
TGCAGCGTTGGATCGGATTACGAGCAGTACTTC
>TRBJ1-5|TRBD1|many|TRBV9
CASSIDGTAVQPQHF
TGTGCCAGCAGCATAGACGGGACAGCGGTTCAGCCCCAGCATTTT
>TRBJ2-3|TRBD2|.|TRBV28
CASRNPGLADYTDTQYF
TGTGCCAGCAGAAACCCGGGACTAGCGGACTACACAGATACGCAGTATTTT
>TRBJ2-1|.|.|TRBV20-1
CSVQGGTGFGYNEQFF
TGCAGTGTACAAGGGGGAACGGGGTTTGGCTACAATGAGCAGTTCTTC
>TRBJ2-2|.|many|TRBV18
CASSLQGAGELFF
TGTGCCAGCTCACTACAGGGTGCCGGGGAGCTGTTTTTT
>TRBJ2-1|.|many|TRBV13
CASSWGKVTEFF
TGTGCCAGCAGCTGGGGTAAAGTAACGGAGTTCTTC
>TRBJ2-1|TRBD2|few|TRBV20-1
CSARGGSSGGAFSYNEQFF
TGCAGTGCTAGAGGAGGTTCTAGCGGGGGGGCTTTTTCCTACAATGAGCAGTTCTTC
>TRBJ2-1|TRBD2|many|TRBV5-1
CASSPSGGATYEQFF
TGCGCCAGCAGCCCGAGCGGGGGGGCCACCTATGAGCAGTTCTTC
>TRBJ2-2|.|many|TRBV7-7
CASSPKTGELFF
TGTGCTAGCAGCCCGAAGACCGGGGAGCTGTTTTTT
>TRBJ1-4|.|few|TRBV25-1
CASSESGGAINEKLFF
TGTGCCAGCAGTGAATCTGGCGGTGCCATTAATGAAAAACTGTTTTTT
>TRBJ1-1|.|many|TRBV5-1
CASRGNTEAFF
TGCGCCAGCAGAGGGAACACTGAAGCTTTCTTT